These 8 T cell receptor beta chains were all obtained from the same sample, sequenced in a study of blood T cell repertoires in COVID-19 (dated by TCRdb to the early 2020s). Libraries were prepared through the immunoSEQ multiplex PCR assay. The source is immuneACCESS, and TCRdb retained only in-frame sequences with V and J called. Part of the clones is not carried over; for the studies checked, unresolved V genes explain less than half of this, and the remainder is unexplained. In this sample the table shows about 170,000 clones, around nine tenths of which occur a single time. The ten largest account for approximately 0.77% of the sample. Sequences were obtained from PBMCs or T cells enriched from blood (not recorded which). The receptors were gathered from a woman in her late teens or twenties who had recovered from COVID-19.

The chain links TRBV28 to TRBJ1-2; 7 nucleotides line up with TRBD1. Germline V gene lookup returns CDR1 MDHEN and CDR2 SYDVKM. This CDR3 has 17 residues. After removal of 2 bases from V and 2 bases from J, the junction contained 11 bases not matched to a gene. The CDR3 coding sequence is TGTGCCAGCAGTTTACGCCCTTCTACAGGGGAAAACTATGGCTACACCTTC. It codes for CASSLRPSTGENYGYTF.

The chain combines TRBV12-3 or TRBV12-4 with TRBJ1-3, with 7 bases that match TRBD1. The CDR3 consists of 13 residues. With V trimmed by 11 bases and J by 2 bases, 6 bases remained unmatched. The chain's CDR3 is CAGTGTAGNTIYF. As DNA, the CDR3 is TGTGCCGGGACCGGGACAGCTGGAAACACCATATATTTT.

The chain couples TRBV5-5 to TRBJ2-7; D is perhaps TRBD2 (5 bases). In germline, CDR1 is SGHKS, CDR2 YYEKEE (reference sequence). V was trimmed by 4 bases and J by 2 bases, leaving 7 bases between them. The CDR3 has 12 amino acids. DNA for the CDR3: TGTGCCAGCAGCGGACTTACCTACGAGCAGTACTTC. It encodes CASSGLTYEQYF.

This chain's CDR3 is CASSPGQGADEKLFF. The CDR3 region has the DNA TGTGCCAGCAGCCCCGGACAGGGGGCGGATGAAAAACTGTTTTTT. The V and J genes are TRBV7-9 and TRBJ1-4, with TRBD1 matching over 11 bases. Losses at the gene ends were 5 bases for V and 6 bases for J; bases not matched to a gene: 5. The CDR3 extends over 15 amino acids. CDR1 and CDR2 from the germline V gene are SEHNR and FQNEAQ (reference sequence). The full variable domain, in which reference TRBV7-9 and TRBJ1-4 provide the parts outside the CDR3, is DTGVSQNPRHKITKRGQNVTFRCDPISEHNRLYWYRQTLGQGPEFLTYFQNEAQLEKSRLLSDRFSAERPKGSFSTLEIQRTEQGDSAMYLCASSPGQGADEKLFFGSGTQLSVL.

The V gene is TRBV29-1, the J gene TRBJ1-3; 8 bases align to TRBD1. There are 17 residues in the CDR3. CDR1 and CDR2 from the germline V gene are SQVTM and ANQGSEA. Trimming took 6 bases from V and 2 from J; bases not matched to a gene: 15. Here the CDR3 reads CSVTRRGQDKPGNTIYF. The CDR3 DNA follows: TGCAGCGTCACCCGACGGGGACAGGACAAACCTGGAAACACCATATATTTT.

The chain is built from TRBV7-2 and TRBJ2-7; TRBD2 agrees at 12 bases. The CDR3 has 16 amino acids. Germline loops: CDR1 SGHTA, CDR2 FQGNSA. J lost 4 bases, V lost 4 bases, and 8 bases had no gene match. CDR3 coding DNA: TGTGCCAGCAGCTCTCGGACTAGCGGGACAGGGTACGAGCAGTACTTC. It is translated as CASSSRTSGTGYEQYF.

The chain links TRBV7-9 to TRBJ1-1; D not certain. Germline CDR1 SEHNR, CDR2 FQNEAQ (reference sequence). V dropped 7 bases and J dropped 11 bases, with 14 bases sitting between them. The CDR3 has 11 residues. CDR3 amino acids: CASTSTFFAFF. The CDR3 DNA reads as TGTGCCAGCACCTCGACATTTTTCGCTTTCTTT.

The rearrangement uses TRBV4-1 and TRBJ2-3; 9 bases match TRBD1. Germline-derived CDR1 and CDR2 are MGHRA and YSYEKL. V was clipped by 6 bases and J by 0 bases; unmatched bases: 10. The CDR3 sequence is 17 residues long. CDR3 amino acids: CASSRGQGGESTDTQYF. CDR3 DNA sequence: TGCGCCAGCAGTCGGGGACAGGGCGGGGAGAGCACAGATACGCAGTATTTT.